This T cell receptor (beta chain) stems from a study of cytomegalovirus exposure and HLA in healthy donors. Study-level findings and limits: Exclusion applied to some V segments, including TRBV6-2 and TRBV6-3, as they were indistinguishable. Compared with the approximately 670-donor mean, an Asian-associated ancestry cluster reportedly had fewer N-insertions, according to a later analysis. Within an earlier analysis, most TCR beta V segments proved productive either about 90% or about 30% of the time.

About this clone: Its antigen remains unknown.

Both 60 Vbeta primers and 13 Jbeta primers went into the PCR. Clones were sequenced by immunoSEQ multiplex PCR, and TCRdb holds only the in-frame ones, with some missing. The repertoire consists of about 120,000 clones, with about 68% occurring once and the leading ten covering 8% to 9.5%. V was pared by 9 bases and J by 4 bases, with 19 bases between. This CDR3 region has 15 residues. Germline lookup yields CDR1 MDHEN and CDR2 SYDVKM. The sequencing input was PBMCs. This receptor was obtained from a woman aged 35 to 49 in good health and CMV-seropositive. The chain uses TRBV28 and TRBJ2-1; D is ambiguous. CDR3 region: CASPETPSTYNEQFF. The CDR3 DNA reads TGTGCCAGTCCGGAGACCCCCTCGACGTACAATGAGCAGTTCTTC.